The T cell receptor (beta chain) under discussion was sequenced for a study of early T cells in non-severe SARS-CoV-2 infection. Across the whole study: It was bulk RNA from unsorted whole blood that was sequenced, and the chains were unpaired. Overall study findings and caveats: Missing private and CD4 specificities, VDJdb matching favored anti-spike CD8 responses.

As to this clonotype: No antigen is known for it.

The trim removed 3 bases at V and 4 bases at J, leaving 17 bases unmatched. Germline values: CDR1 SGHAT, CDR2 FQNNGV. The CDR3 extends over 19 amino acids. Individual cDNA molecules carried attached unique molecular identifiers. Each CDR3 protein is one row after TCRdb ran MiXCR on the 5' RACE reads. In the table there are tens of thousands of distinct CDR3 sequences, less than 7.5% of which are singletons. This TCR was sampled from an adult who was a healthcare worker with PCR-confirmed SARS-CoV-2 infection or an uninfected control (not recorded which). The sample in question was whole blood, obtained at baseline. This chain uses TRBV11-2 with TRBJ2-3; 9 bases agree with TRBD2. The CDR3 loop is CASSFPLPLGGGAADTQYF. The CDR3 DNA sequence: TGTGCCAGCAGCTTTCCCCTCCCCCTAGGCGGGGGGGCCGCAGATACGCAGTATTTT.